The next 32 T cell receptor beta chains were all read from a single sample in a study of blood T cells in healthy people across ages. Using a J-beta primer mix together with a sample-barcoded 5' primer, a second PCR was run for roughly 6 to 12 cycles. In TCRdb, the 5' RACE reads were re-called with MiXCR into one record per CDR3 protein. The sample includes some 800,000 distinct CDR3 sequences, roughly 44% of them seen just once. Sequencing was performed on blood. These receptors were taken from a man in his sixties in good health.

This clonotype was observed a handful of times. This chain uses TRBV5-1 with TRBJ2-2; D call uncertain. The CDR3 has 16 amino acids. The V gene lost 0 bases and the J gene lost 4 bases, with 13 bases spanning the gap. Germline V gene data show CDR1 as SGHRS and CDR2 as YFSETQ. CDR3 sequence reads: CASSLGLTASTGELFF. As DNA, the CDR3 is TGCGCCAGCAGCTTGGGCCTCACCGCGAGCACCGGGGAGCTGTTTTTT.

This clonotype was seen only a few times. V usage is TRBV28 and J usage is TRBJ2-5, with D perhaps matching TRBD2 (7 bases). The DNA end lines up better with TRBJ2-7; the J call may be wrong. The CDR3 has 15 residues. CDR1 and CDR2 (germline): MDHEN, SYDVKM. The CDR3 loop reads CATGGRGTSSYEQYF. In DNA form, the CDR3 reads TGTGCCACCGGGGGGAGGGGGACAAGCTCCTACGAGCAGTACTTC.

V and J are TRBV6-5 and TRBJ1-2, with 9 bases lining up with TRBD1. V shed 8 bases, J shed 8 bases, and the junction held 15 bases outside the gene matches. The V gene's germline CDR1 is MNHEY and CDR2 SVGAGI. The length of the CDR3 is 15 residues. CDR3 coding DNA: TGTGCCAGCGGTGTAGGGACAGGGCACTGGATGGGCTACACCTTC. Its translation: CASGVGTGHWMGYTF.

The genes are TRBV7-6 and TRBJ1-1; TRBD1 might be the D (5 bases). The V end was cut by 5 bases, the J end by 1 base, with 14 bases between. The germline V gene encodes CDR1 SGHVS and CDR2 FNYEAQ. This CDR3 has 15 residues. The CDR3 nucleotides read TGTGCCAGCAGCCACCCCGGGGGTACGAACACTGAAGCTTTCTTT. Its protein is CASSHPGGTNTEAFF.

The J gene is TRBJ2-5, the V gene TRBV25-1; D is ambiguous. Germline V gives CDR1 MGHDK, CDR2 SYGVNS. The CDR3 has 14 residues. Trimming removed 2 bases at V and 4 bases at J, with 11 bases between. The CDR3 here is CASSEGNSLETQYF. The CDR3 DNA is TGTGCCAGCAGTGAAGGGAACAGTTTAGAGACCCAGTACTTC.

The chain recombines TRBV7-2 with TRBJ2-2; 11 positions agree with TRBD2. CDR1 SGHTA and CDR2 FQGNSA come from the germline V gene. The CDR3 loop spans 16 amino acids. Trimming took 5 bases from V and 3 from J; bases not matched to a gene: 5. The CDR3 is CASSPGTSGHTGELFF. Here the CDR3 DNA reads TGTGCCAGCAGCCCAGGGACTAGCGGCCACACCGGGGAGCTGTTTTTT.

This clonotype was seen just once. V usage is TRBV25-1 and J usage is TRBJ1-1; no reliable D call. This CDR3 contains 11 residues. V lost 4 bases and J 6 bases, leaving 6 bases between the germline ends. Germline loops: CDR1 MGHDK, CDR2 SYGVNS. For the CDR3, the DNA is TGTGCCAGCAGTGTGGCAGCTGAAGCTTTCTTT. This translates into CASSVAAEAFF.

The V and J genes are TRBV10-3 and TRBJ1-1, with D unresolved. Germline V gene lookup returns CDR1 ENHRY and CDR2 SYGVKD. The CDR3 loop spans 16 amino acids. Between the trimmed V and J ends, which lost 0 bases and 1 base, there was a span of 12 bases. CDR3 in amino acids: CAISESEEGGNTEAFF. The CDR3 DNA follows: TGTGCCATCAGTGAGTCGGAGGAGGGAGGGAACACTGAAGCTTTCTTT.

This clonotype was found a few times. The chain carries TRBV7-2 and TRBJ2-3; 7 bases line up with TRBD2. The CDR3 sequence is 19 residues long. Germline V gene lookup returns CDR1 SGHTA and CDR2 FQGNSA. Unmatched junction bases numbered 18, after V lost 4 bases and J lost 2 bases. CDR3 in DNA: TGTGCCAGCAGCTACCCGAGGTTTCGGCTAGCGGAAAACACAGATACGCAGTATTTT. This gives the protein CASSYPRFRLAENTDTQYF. The full variable domain, with the rest looked up from reference TRBV7-2 and TRBJ2-3, is GAGVSQSPSNKVTEKGKDVELRCDPISGHTALYWYRQSLGQGLEFLIYFQGNSAPDKSGLPSDRFSAERTGGSVSTLTIQRTQQEDSAVYLCASSYPRFRLAENTDTQYFGPGTRLTVL.

This clonotype came up a few times. The chain links TRBV7-9 to TRBJ2-1; D is possibly TRBD1 (7 bases). Germline V gene sequence: CDR1 SEHNR, CDR2 FQNEAQ (reference sequence). This CDR3 is built from 18 residues. Trimming cost V 5 bases and J 4 bases, with 24 bases left between them. The CDR3 bases are TGTGCCAGCAGCGTAGGGACCTGGCGGGACAGAGCGTACAATGAGCAGTTCTTC. This translates into CASSVGTWRDRAYNEQFF.

The chain recombines TRBV27 with TRBJ2-1, with 9 bases lining up with TRBD1. J lost 5 bases, V lost 4 bases, and 6 bases had no gene match. Per the germline V gene, CDR1 is MNHEY and CDR2 is SMNVEV (reference sequence). This CDR3 has 15 residues. The CDR3 is CASSSGDRDNNEQFF. The CDR3 nucleotides read TGTGCCAGCAGTTCGGGGGACAGGGACAACAATGAGCAGTTCTTC.

This chain joins TRBV4-3 and TRBJ1-1; TRBD1 might be the D (5 bases). Looked up from germline, CDR1 is LGHNA and CDR2 is YSLEER. This CDR3 has 14 residues. V lost 4 bases and J lost 1, with 10 bases in between. The CDR3 here is CASSRGDSNTEAFF. Here the CDR3 DNA reads TGCGCCAGCAGCCGAGGGGATTCGAACACTGAAGCTTTCTTT.

The rearrangement uses TRBV20-1 and TRBJ2-7; D remains ambiguous. The germline CDR1 and CDR2 sequences are DFQATT and SNEGSKA (reference sequence). V was trimmed by 3 bases and J by 7 bases, leaving 13 bases between them. CDR3 size: 12 residues. CDR3: CSASVQENEQYF. The CDR3 nucleotides are TGCAGTGCTAGCGTCCAGGAGAATGAGCAGTACTTC.

The genes are TRBV29-1 and TRBJ2-3; 7 nucleotides match TRBD1. The V gene end was trimmed by 6 bases and the J gene end by 1 base; junction bases not matched to a gene: 10. Per the germline V gene, CDR1 is SQVTM and CDR2 is ANQGSEA. The CDR3 runs 15 residues. The CDR3: CSVQAGTVGTDTQYF. As DNA, the CDR3 is TGCAGCGTCCAGGCCGGGACAGTGGGCACAGATACGCAGTATTTT.

This clonotype has only a few counts. V is TRBV20-1 and J is TRBJ1-2; 10 bases agree with TRBD1. Unmatched junction bases numbered 6, after V lost 3 bases and J lost 8 bases. Germline V CDR1 and CDR2: DFQATT, SNEGSKA (reference sequence). This CDR3 is 13 amino acids long. The CDR3 protein is CSASSRTGGGYTF. CDR3 coding DNA: TGCAGTGCTAGTTCCCGGACAGGGGGAGGCTACACCTTC.

This chain links TRBV30 with TRBJ2-7; 10 bases agree with TRBD1. This CDR3 spans 13 amino acids. CDR1 GTSNPN and CDR2 SVGIG come from the germline V gene (reference sequence). V was clipped by 3 bases and J by 6 bases; unmatched bases: 5. The DNA of the CDR3 is TGTGCCTGGAGGGGACAGGGGTTCCGCGAGCAGTACTTC. Residues: CAWRGQGFREQYF.

This clonotype was seen repeatedly, ten times or more. At one boundary the junction diverges from the germline segment, which might be a read error. V usage is TRBV12-3 or TRBV12-4 and J usage is TRBJ2-7; D uncertain. This CDR3 has 12 amino acids. CDR3 coding DNA: TGTGCCAGCAGATTAGAGACCTACGAGCAGTACTTC. Its translation is CASRLETYEQYF.

The chain couples TRBV7-6 to TRBJ2-5; 8 bases map to TRBD1. After removal of 5 bases from V and 11 bases from J, the junction contained 13 bases not matched to a gene. In germline, CDR1 is SGHVS, CDR2 FNYEAQ. This CDR3 is 14 amino acids long. The CDR3: CASSPGTGLTEQYF. The CDR3 nucleotides read TGTGCCAGCAGCCCGGGGACAGGTCTTACAGAGCAGTACTTC.

This clonotype was seen at least ten times. The genes are TRBV6-5 and TRBJ1-6; TRBD1 agrees at 9 bases. This CDR3 has 13 amino acids. Germline V lookup: CDR1 MNHEY, CDR2 SVGAGI. Trimming removed 6 bases from V and 7 bases from J; junction bases left unmatched: 1. CDR3 sequence: CASRGQGNSPLHF. The CDR3 coding sequence is TGTGCCAGCAGAGGACAGGGGAATTCACCCCTCCACTTT.

The chain combines TRBV5-5 with TRBJ2-5, with TRBD1 matching 9 bases. Germline CDR1 reads SGHKS; CDR2 reads YYEKEE (reference sequence). The CDR3 consists of 16 residues. The V segment lost 1 base and the J segment 5 bases; nucleotides outside the gene matches: 9. This CDR3 reads CASSLSIGTGSETQYF. The CDR3 DNA reads as TGTGCCAGCAGCTTGTCGATCGGGACAGGGAGCGAGACCCAGTACTTC.

The V gene is TRBV6-6, the J gene TRBJ1-4, with a tentative D call TRBD1 (6 bases). Looked up from germline, CDR1 is MNHNY and CDR2 is SVGAGI (reference sequence). The ends were cut back, 6 bases at V and 7 bases at J, with 15 bases in the middle. CDR3 length: 14 amino acids. Written as DNA, the CDR3 is TGTGCCAGCAGCCCGGGAAGGGGGATTGAAAAACTGTTTTTT. Its translation is CASSPGRGIEKLFF.

This chain links TRBV18 with TRBJ1-5; no clear D. The CDR3 covers 12 residues. V dropped 4 bases and J dropped 7 bases, with 8 bases sitting between them. From germline, CDR1 is KGHSH and CDR2 LQKENI. The CDR3 coding sequence is TGTGCCAGCTCACAGCTAGACCAGCCCCAGCATTTT. Protein sequence: CASSQLDQPQHF.

This clonotype was counted only a few times. The CDR3 protein is CASSRTSGGQSPEQYF. The CDR3 region has the DNA TGTGCCAGCAGCCGGACTAGCGGGGGGCAAAGTCCCGAGCAGTACTTC. The chain is built from TRBV9 and TRBJ2-7; TRBD2 aligns across 14 bases. J was trimmed by 6 bases and V by 4 bases; bases with no gene match: 9. CDR1 is SGDLS and CDR2 is YYNGEE in the germline V gene. The CDR3 covers 16 residues.

CDR3 sequence reads: CSAQSGVSYNEQFF. The CDR3 nucleotides are TGCAGTGCCCAAAGCGGGGTGTCCTACAATGAGCAGTTCTTC. The chain recombines TRBV20-1 with TRBJ2-1, with 7 bases that match TRBD2. Germline CDR1 and CDR2: DFQATT and SNEGSKA (reference sequence). The CDR3 is 14 residues long. V was clipped by 6 bases and J by 1 base; unmatched bases: 6.

A few counts support this clonotype. This chain connects TRBV11-2 to TRBJ1-1; 9 bases agree with TRBD1. The junction had 3 bases not matched to a gene; V was cut back by 3 bases and J by 1 base. Looked up from germline, CDR1 is SGHAT and CDR2 is FQNNGV. The CDR3 covers 15 residues. The CDR3 DNA reads TGTGCCAGCAGCTTGGACAGGGGATGGAACACTGAAGCTTTCTTT. It yields the protein CASSLDRGWNTEAFF.

The chain combines TRBV27 with TRBJ2-3, with 7 bases that match TRBD1. The CDR3 loop spans 17 amino acids. Germline V gene data show CDR1 as MNHEY and CDR2 as SMNVEV (reference sequence). V was clipped by 6 bases and J by 1 base; unmatched bases: 13. This CDR3 reads CASRPMYPGGGTDTQYF. The CDR3 DNA reads as TGTGCCAGCAGACCTATGTACCCAGGGGGTGGCACAGATACGCAGTATTTT.

This chain uses TRBV28 with TRBJ2-7; tentatively, D is TRBD1 (5 bases). Germline CDR1 reads MDHEN; CDR2 reads SYDVKM. This CDR3 comprises 15 residues. The V end lost 5 bases, the J end lost 3 bases, and 17 bases lay between the germline ends. CDR3 sequence (DNA): TGTGCCAGCAGTGCCCCGAGACAGACGGTCTACGAGCAGTACTTC. The encoded protein is CASSAPRQTVYEQYF.

The V and J genes are TRBV10-3 and TRBJ2-7, with 8 nucleotides matching TRBD2. Germline CDR1 is ENHRY and CDR2 is SYGVKD. This CDR3 has 16 amino acids. V lost 0 bases, J lost 7 bases, and 11 bases stayed unmatched. The CDR3 is CAISESGRGGLNEQYF. CDR3 in DNA: TGTGCCATCAGTGAGTCGGGCCGGGGGGGCCTGAATGAGCAGTACTTC.

This clonotype appeared a few times. The chain uses TRBV7-2 and TRBJ2-1, with 9 nucleotides matching TRBD1. Germline V gene sequence: CDR1 SGHTA, CDR2 FQGNSA. The CDR3 runs to 16 residues. V gave up 0 bases and J gave up 5 bases; unmatched junction bases: 5. The CDR3 protein is CASSLAGTGPDNEQFF. The CDR3 DNA reads as TGTGCCAGCAGCTTAGCGGGGACAGGGCCCGACAATGAGCAGTTCTTC. Filled out from reference TRBV7-2 and TRBJ2-1, the complete variable domain reads GAGVSQSPSNKVTEKGKDVELRCDPISGHTALYWYRQSLGQGLEFLIYFQGNSAPDKSGLPSDRFSAERTGGSVSTLTIQRTQQEDSAVYLCASSLAGTGPDNEQFFGPGTRLTVL.

This clonotype was observed at least ten times. The V and J genes are TRBV7-2 and TRBJ2-3, with TRBD2 matching over 8 bases. CDR1 is SGHTA and CDR2 is FQGNSA in the germline V gene. Losses at the gene ends were 5 bases for V and 3 bases for J; bases not matched to a gene: 7. The CDR3 is 15 residues long. The CDR3 DNA reads TGTGCCAGCAGCCCACGGGGGGGCTTAACAGATACGCAGTATTTT. As protein: CASSPRGGLTDTQYF.

This clonotype was observed a few times. The rearrangement links TRBV28 to TRBJ1-2, with D possibly matching TRBD1 (5 bases). CDR3 size: 13 residues. Germline CDR1 is MDHEN and CDR2 is SYDVKM. V lost 9 bases and J 0 bases, leaving 11 bases between the germline ends. The CDR3 loop is CASRKGSNYGYTF. Here the CDR3 DNA reads TGTGCCAGTAGGAAGGGGTCTAACTATGGCTACACCTTC.

CDR3 sequence (DNA): TGCGCCAGCAGCCAAGAGCCCGTTGGCGACTATGGCTACACCTTC. Translation: CASSQEPVGDYGYTF. The genes are TRBV4-3 and TRBJ1-2; D gene uncertain. Trimming shortened V by 0 bases and J by 3 bases, and 11 bases separated the two germline ends. The V gene's germline CDR1 is LGHNA and CDR2 YSLEER. This CDR3 region has 15 residues.